The T cell receptor beta chain described here comes from a study of CD8+ T cells in alopecia areata. Broader study findings: Researchers say the link of baseline CD8+ expansion to response remains uncertain, with one nonresponder. Many expanded lesional clones remained in scalp and blood on tofacitinib. Tofacitinib significantly brought down scalp clonality and expanded CD8+ clones among top 100.

Treatment given: oral pan-JAK inhibitor, 5-10 mg twice daily. Lesional scalp punch biopsies and peripheral blood were collected from alopecia areata patients. V lost 3 bases and J 3 bases, leaving 12 bases between the germline ends. Germline-derived CDR1 and CDR2 are MNHNY and SVGAGI (reference sequence). The CDR3 has 15 residues. Regarding this clone: Its antigen is undetermined.

Isolated RNA was reverse transcribed into cDNA used as the sequencing template. Repertoires were generated with immunoSEQ multiplex PCR, while TCRdb's copy carries only in-frame clones and drops some. The sample lists nearly 95,000 clones, just over 70% occurring once. V usage is TRBV6-6 and J usage is TRBJ2-1; D gene uncertain. The source of this sequence is a human donor with alopecia areata. The sequencing here drew on CD8+ T cells sorted from blood, taken around week 44, from a patient treated with tofacitinib. The CDR3 sequence is CASSYSGFGYNEQFF. The CDR3 DNA is TGTGCCAGCAGTTATTCCGGATTTGGCTACAATGAGCAGTTCTTC.